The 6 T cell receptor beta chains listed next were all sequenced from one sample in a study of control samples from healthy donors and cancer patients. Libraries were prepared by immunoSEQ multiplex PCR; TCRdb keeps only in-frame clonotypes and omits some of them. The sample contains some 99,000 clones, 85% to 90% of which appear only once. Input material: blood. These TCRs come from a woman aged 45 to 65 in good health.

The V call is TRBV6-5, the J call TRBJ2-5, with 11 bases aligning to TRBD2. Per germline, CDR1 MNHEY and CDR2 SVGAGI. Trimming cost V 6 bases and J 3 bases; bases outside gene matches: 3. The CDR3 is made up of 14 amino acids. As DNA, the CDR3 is TGTGCCAGCAGCTTTAGCGGGGGGGAAGAGACCCAGTACTTC. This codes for CASSFSGGEETQYF.

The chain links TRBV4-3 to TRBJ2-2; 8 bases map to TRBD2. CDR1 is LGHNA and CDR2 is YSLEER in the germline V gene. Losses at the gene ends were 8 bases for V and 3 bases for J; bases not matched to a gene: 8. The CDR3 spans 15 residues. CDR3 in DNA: TGCGCCAGCCGTTTTAGCGGGACGGACACCGGGGAGCTGTTTTTT. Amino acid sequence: CASRFSGTDTGELFF.

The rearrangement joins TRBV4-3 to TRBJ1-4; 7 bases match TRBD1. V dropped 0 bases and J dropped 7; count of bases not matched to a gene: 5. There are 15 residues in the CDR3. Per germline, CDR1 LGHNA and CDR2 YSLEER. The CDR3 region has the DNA TGCGCCAGCAGCCAAGATAGGCAGGGGGGTGAAAAACTGTTTTTT. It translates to CASSQDRQGGEKLFF.

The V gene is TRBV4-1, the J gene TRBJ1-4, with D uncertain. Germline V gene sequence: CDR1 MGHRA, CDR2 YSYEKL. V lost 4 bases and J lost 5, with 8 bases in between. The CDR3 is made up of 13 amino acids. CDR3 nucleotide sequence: TGCGCCAGCAGCCTGTCTATAAATGAAAAACTGTTTTTT. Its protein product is CASSLSINEKLFF.

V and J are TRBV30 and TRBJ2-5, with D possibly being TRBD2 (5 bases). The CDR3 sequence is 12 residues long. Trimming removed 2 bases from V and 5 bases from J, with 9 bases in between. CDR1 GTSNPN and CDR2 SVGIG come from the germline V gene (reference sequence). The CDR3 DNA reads TGTGCCTGGAGTCGGAGGCGGGAGACCCAGTACTTC. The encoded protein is CAWSRRRETQYF.

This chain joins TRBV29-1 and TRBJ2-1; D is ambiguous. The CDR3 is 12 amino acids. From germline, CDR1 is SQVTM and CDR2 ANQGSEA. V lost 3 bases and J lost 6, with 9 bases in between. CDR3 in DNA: TGCAGCGTTGAGGTGGTAGCCAATGAGCAGTTCTTC. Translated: CSVEVVANEQFF.